The T cell receptor (beta chain) under discussion was sequenced for a study of PD-1 blockade in classical Hodgkin lymphoma. Regarding the study as a whole: Newly diagnosed patients reportedly had lower baseline TCR diversity than healthy donors. Sources of repertoire differences remain undefined, possibly disease activity or prior therapy. Complete responders' baseline diversity resembled that of newly diagnosed patients.

As regards this clone: Antigen specificity is unknown.

Relapse was seen in all patients after autologous stem cell transplantation, and brentuximab vedotin exposure was variable. The CDR3 is made up of 16 amino acids. Germline assignment: CDR1 GTSNPN and CDR2 SVGIG (reference sequence). V was pared by 3 bases and J by 3 bases, with 18 bases between. Some clones are missing from TCRdb's copy, which holds only in-frame ones; the method was immunoSEQ multiplex PCR. The sample has over 80,000 clones; roughly 92% are singletons. This clonotype originated in a human donor with classical Hodgkin lymphoma. The specimen was peripheral blood mononuclear cells (PBMCs), collected at baseline. V and J are TRBV30 and TRBJ1-5, with D hard to call. CDR3 residues: CAWSRGVGSNNQPQHF. CDR3 nucleotide sequence: TGTGCCTGGAGCCGAGGTGTAGGGAGTAACAATCAGCCCCAGCATTTT.